This is a list of T cell receptor beta chains from one sample in a study of T cells in narcolepsy. Profiling relied on immunoSEQ multiplex PCR, and the TCRdb table lists in-frame clones only, not all of them. The repertoire consists of over 30,000 clones, with roughly 90% occurring once and the leading ten covering around 0.86%. Sequences were obtained from CD45RA- memory CD4+ T cells from PBMCs. These receptors were collected from a human donor with narcolepsy. Each CDR3 is given with its conserved first and last residue. Each record gives: clone size, J gene, D gene, V gene, CDR3 length, CDR3 DNA, CDR3 protein. The D gene is left open where the match is weak. Only some rows state a clone size, as once, few, many or a class for expanded clones.

>few|TRBJ2-7|NA|TRBV14|15
TGTGCCAGCAGCCAGCTATTGGGCCCTTCCTACGAGCAGTACTTC
CASSQLLGPSYEQYF
>NA|TRBJ1-2|NA|TRBV6-5|11
TGTGCCAGTATCTCGGTGTCTGGCTACACCTTC
CASISVSGYTF
>NA|TRBJ1-6|NA|TRBV5-1|15
TGCGCCAGCAGCTTGTGGGGGGGAGGCGATTCACCCCTCCACTTT
CASSLWGGGDSPLHF
>NA|TRBJ1-1|NA|TRBV6-5|14
TGTGCCAGCAGTTACGAACAGGCCTACACTGAAGCTTTCTTT
CASSYEQAYTEAFF
>few|TRBJ1-3|NA|TRBV28|15
TGTGCCAGCAGTGGGGGGAAGGGGACTGGAAACACCATATATTTT
CASSGGKGTGNTIYF
>few|TRBJ2-1|TRBD2|TRBV4-3|16
TGCGCCAGCAGCCGGCAGTCGGCGGGGGGGGACAATGAGCAGTTCTTC
CASSRQSAGGDNEQFF
>NA|TRBJ2-2|NA|TRBV9|15
TGTGCCAGCAGCACTAGGCTAGCGCGGGCCGGGGAGCTGTTTTTT
CASSTRLARAGELFF
>NA|TRBJ1-2|TRBD1|TRBV2|13
TGTGCCAGCAGGGGGACAGGGAGGGACGGCTACACCTTC
CASRGTGRDGYTF
>NA|TRBJ1-5|NA|TRBV7-2|15
TGTGCCAGCAGCTTAGTACAGGGTGGGAGTCAGCCCCAGCATTTT
CASSLVQGGSQPQHF
>NA|TRBJ1-2|TRBD1|TRBV6-1|16
TGTGCCAGCAGTCAAGATAACAGGGGAGTAAACTATGGCTACACCTTC
CASSQDNRGVNYGYTF
>NA|TRBJ2-6|TRBD1|TRBV7-2|15
TGTGCCAGCAGCCCACAGGGGCTTGGGGCCAACGTCCTGACTTTC
CASSPQGLGANVLTF
>NA|TRBJ2-7|TRBD1|TRBV6-1|15
TGTGCCAGCAGGGAGGGGGACAGGGGCTCCTACGAGCAGTACTTC
CASREGDRGSYEQYF
>few|TRBJ1-3|NA|TRBV5-6|14
TGTGCCAGCAGCTTTTGGGGCTCTGGAAACACCATATATTTT
CASSFWGSGNTIYF
>few|TRBJ1-1|TRBD1|TRBV6-1|15
TGTGCCAGCAGTGCTTTCCAGGGGGTGGGGACTGAAGCTTTCTTT
CASSAFQGVGTEAFF
>NA|TRBJ1-2|NA|TRBV7-9|15
TGTGCCAGCAGCTTAGTGCCGGTTACTAACTATGGCTACACCTTC
CASSLVPVTNYGYTF
>NA|TRBJ2-5|NA|TRBV7-2|15
TGTGCCAGCAGCCTGGCGGGGAGGTACGGGGAGACCCAGTACTTC
CASSLAGRYGETQYF
>once|TRBJ1-1|NA|TRBV11-2|15
TGTGCCAGCAGCTTAAGTGGGGGGGTAAACACTGAAGCTTTCTTT
CASSLSGGVNTEAFF
>NA|TRBJ1-1|NA|TRBV4-3|13
TGCGCCAGCAGCCAAGATTTGGGAACTGAAGCTTTCTTT
CASSQDLGTEAFF
>NA|TRBJ2-5|NA|TRBV5-4|14
TGTGCCAGCAGCTGGGGGGTAGCCGGGGAGACCCAGTACTTC
CASSWGVAGETQYF
>NA|TRBJ1-1|NA|TRBV7-2|14
TGTGCCAGCAGCTTAGCCGGGCTGAACACTGAAGCTTTCTTT
CASSLAGLNTEAFF
>NA|TRBJ1-1|TRBD1|TRBV7-6|14
TGTGCCAGCTCCCTAACAGGGGGGAACACTGAAGCTTTCTTT
CASSLTGGNTEAFF
>NA|TRBJ2-3|TRBD2|TRBV28|15
TGTGCCAGCAGTTCCTTAGCGGGAGCCAGAGATACGCAGTATTTT
CASSSLAGARDTQYF